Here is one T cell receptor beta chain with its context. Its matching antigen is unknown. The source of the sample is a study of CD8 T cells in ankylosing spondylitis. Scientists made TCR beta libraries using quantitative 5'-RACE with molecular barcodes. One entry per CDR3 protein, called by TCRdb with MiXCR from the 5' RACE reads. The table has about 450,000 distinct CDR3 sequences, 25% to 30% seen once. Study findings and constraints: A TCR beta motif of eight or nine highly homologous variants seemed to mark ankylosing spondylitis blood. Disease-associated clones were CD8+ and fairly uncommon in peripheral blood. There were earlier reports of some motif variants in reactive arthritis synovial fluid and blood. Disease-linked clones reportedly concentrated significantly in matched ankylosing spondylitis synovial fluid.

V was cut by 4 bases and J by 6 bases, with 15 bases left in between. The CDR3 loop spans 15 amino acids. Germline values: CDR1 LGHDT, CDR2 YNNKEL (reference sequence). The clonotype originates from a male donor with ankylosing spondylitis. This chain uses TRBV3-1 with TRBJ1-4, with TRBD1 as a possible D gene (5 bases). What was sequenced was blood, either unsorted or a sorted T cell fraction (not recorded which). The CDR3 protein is CASSPRAGLDEKLFF. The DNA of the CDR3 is TGTGCCAGCAGCCCCCGGGCAGGGTTAGATGAAAAACTGTTTTTT. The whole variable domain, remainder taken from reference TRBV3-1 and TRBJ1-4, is DTAVSQTPKYLVTQMGNDKSIKCEQNLGHDTMYWYKQDSKKFLKIMFSYNNKELIINETVPNRFSPKSPDKAHLNLHINSLELGDSAVYFCASSPRAGLDEKLFFGSGTQLSVL.